This paragraph reports one TCR beta chain. This specimen comes from a study of blood T cell repertoires in COVID-19. Overall study: Researchers got acute and convalescent COVID-19 samples from the United States, Italy and Spain. T cells, B-cell-depleted T cells, or PBMCs provided the cDNA or gDNA that served as material.

TCRdb keeps only in-frame clones here, not all; method: immunoSEQ multiplex PCR. The sample records 80,000 to 95,000 clones, roughly 79% being singletons. Trimming pared 1 base from V and 6 bases from J, leaving 16 bases between. Germline V gene data show CDR1 as SGHNT and CDR2 as YENEEA. The CDR3 spans 15 residues. Sequenced input: peripheral blood. V and J are TRBV11-3 and TRBJ2-7, with a tentative D call TRBD1 (8 bases). The clonotype was recovered from a man of 80 years or more with acute or convalescent COVID-19. The CDR3 bases are TGTGCCAGCAGCTTAGGCCCGGACAGGGAGGGCGAGCAGTACTTC. Its translation: CASSLGPDREGEQYF. The variable domain in full, completed from reference TRBV11-3 and TRBJ2-7, reads EAGVVQSPRYKIIEKKQPVAFWCNPISGHNTLYWYLQNLGQGPELLIRYENEEAVDDSQLPKDRFSAERLKGVDSTLKIQPAELGDSAVYLCASSLGPDREGEQYFGPGTRLTVT.